Listed below are T cell receptor beta chains from one sample, sequenced in a study of T-cell reconstitution after alpha-beta-depleted transplantation in children. MiXCR, applied by TCRdb to the PCR reads, yields one record per CDR3 protein. The repertoire consists of about 130,000 distinct CDR3 sequences, with approximately 8.7% occurring once and the leading ten covering around 24%. Material: PBMCs, mostly from graft donor cells, obtained 180 days after TCRalphabeta/CD19-depleted stem cell transplant. The receptor set was obtained from a girl under two years old who had a stem cell transplant for combined immunodeficiency, so the T cells may come from the graft donor. Each CDR3 is given with its conserved first and last residue. The D gene is left open where the match is weak. Only some rows state a clone size, as once, few, many or a class for expanded clones.

cdr3_aa	cdr3_nt	d_call	j_call	clone_size	v_call
CASGLVMDSPWTQYF	TGTGCTAGTGGTTTGGTTATGGACAGCCCTTGGACCCAGTACTTC	NA	TRBJ2-5	few	TRBV12-5
CATSRGLNSLEQYF	TGTGCCACCAGCCGGGGACTAAATTCCCTCGAGCAGTACTTC	TRBD2	TRBJ2-7	NA	TRBV15
CASRRGVGFDSEAFF	TGTGCCAGCAGGAGGGGAGTGGGGTTTGACTCTGAAGCTTTCTTT	NA	TRBJ1-1	NA	TRBV7-2
CASSTQEKGYGYTF	TGTGCCAGCAGTACACAGGAAAAGGGCTATGGCTACACCTTC	NA	TRBJ1-2	few	TRBV12-3/TRBV12-4
CASSFVAAGSVGELFF	TGTGCCAGCAGTTTTGTGGCCGCGGGATCGGTCGGGGAGCTGTTTTTT	NA	TRBJ2-2	NA	TRBV6-2/TRBV6-3
CASSPVTGTGGGYTF	TGTGCCAGCTCACCAGTCACCGGGACAGGGGGTGGCTACACCTTC	TRBD1	TRBJ1-2	few	TRBV18
CSARTDREDSPLHF	TGCAGTGCTAGGACGGACAGGGAGGACTCACCCCTCCACTTT	TRBD1	TRBJ1-6	NA	TRBV20-1
CASSLGGGPSPQHF	TGTGCCAGCAGCTTGGGCGGGGGCCCTTCGCCCCAGCATTTT	NA	TRBJ1-5	NA	TRBV5-5
CSARAQTGVPEAFF	TGCAGTGCTAGGGCCCAAACAGGGGTACCTGAAGCTTTCTTT	TRBD1	TRBJ1-1	NA	TRBV20-1
CSARSPGEETQYF	TGCAGTGCTAGATCTCCGGGGGAAGAGACCCAGTACTTC	NA	TRBJ2-5	NA	TRBV20-1
CASSLGGDNEKLFF	TGCGCCAGCAGCTTAGGCGGGGATAATGAAAAACTGTTTTTT	NA	TRBJ1-4	NA	TRBV5-1
CAISGGLAGNNEQFF	TGTGCCATCAGTGGGGGACTAGCGGGGAACAATGAGCAGTTCTTC	TRBD2	TRBJ2-1	NA	TRBV10-3
CASSLWTSGRSKNIQYF	TGTGCCAGCAGCCTATGGACTAGCGGGAGATCCAAAAACATTCAGTACTTC	TRBD2	TRBJ2-4	many	TRBV11-2
CASSVSGKLFF	TGTGCCAGCAGCGTCTCAGGAAAACTGTTTTTT	NA	TRBJ1-4	NA	TRBV9
CATRQALNTGELFF	TGCGCCACCCGACAGGCGCTGAACACCGGGGAGCTGTTTTTT	NA	TRBJ2-2	many	TRBV4-3
CSARGRVSYEQYF	TGCAGTGCTAGGGGGCGGGTCTCCTACGAGCAGTACTTC	NA	TRBJ2-7	few	TRBV20-1
CASRGQGKRNYGYTF	TGTGCCAGCAGGGGACAGGGGAAAAGGAACTATGGCTACACCTTC	TRBD1	TRBJ1-2	few	TRBV7-2
CSVVMTGNTEAFF	TGCAGCGTCGTAATGACAGGGAACACTGAAGCTTTCTTT	NA	TRBJ1-1	NA	TRBV29-1
CASSFDGPTNEKLFF	TGTGCCAGCAGTTTCGACGGACCAACTAATGAAAAACTGTTTTTT	NA	TRBJ1-4	NA	TRBV6-2/TRBV6-3
CASRATVANYGYTF	TGTGCCAGCAGGGCGACCGTGGCCAACTATGGCTACACCTTC	NA	TRBJ1-2	NA	TRBV6-1
CASSLRTAFYGYTF	TGTGCCAGCAGTCTTAGGACAGCCTTCTATGGCTACACCTTC	NA	TRBJ1-2	few	TRBV6-1
CASSTGQGGDEKLFF	TGCGCCAGCAGCACAGGACAGGGGGGAGATGAAAAACTGTTTTTT	TRBD1	TRBJ1-4	NA	TRBV5-1
CASSLGRVGTDTQYF	TGTGCCAGCAGCTTGGGCAGGGTCGGCACAGATACGCAGTATTTT	NA	TRBJ2-3	many	TRBV5-8
CSATRSRIRVEQFF	TGCAGTGCTACCCGGTCGAGAATAAGGGTTGAGCAGTTCTTC	NA	TRBJ2-1	few	TRBV20-1
CSDRTEAFF	TGCAGCGATAGGACTGAAGCTTTCTTT	NA	TRBJ1-1	many	TRBV29-1
CASSPRGSSYNEQFF	TGTGCCAGCAGCCCCCGGGGGAGCTCCTACAATGAGCAGTTCTTC	NA	TRBJ2-1	few	TRBV7-3
CASSPSRGRGTQYF	TGTGCCAGCAGCCCCTCGAGGGGCAGGGGGACCCAGTACTTC	NA	TRBJ2-5	few	TRBV7-9
CASSRESKPTGDQETQYF	TGTGCCAGCAGCCGAGAGTCAAAGCCAACAGGGGATCAAGAGACCCAGTACTTC	TRBD1	TRBJ2-5	NA	TRBV4-2
CASSLSRNQETQYF	TGTGCCAGCAGCTTGTCCAGGAATCAAGAGACCCAGTACTTC	NA	TRBJ2-5	NA	TRBV7-8
CSARDAGGSYEQYF	TGCAGTGCTAGAGATGCGGGGGGATCCTACGAGCAGTACTTC	TRBD2	TRBJ2-7	NA	TRBV20-1
CASSRLDNEQFF	TGCGCCAGCAGTAGACTAGACAATGAGCAGTTCTTC	NA	TRBJ2-1	NA	TRBV5-1
CSVELGDHIQYF	TGCAGCGTTGAACTAGGGGACCACATTCAGTACTTC	NA	TRBJ2-4	NA	TRBV29-1
CASGQNGGAFTDTQYF	TGCGCCAGCGGCCAAAACGGGGGGGCCTTCACAGATACGCAGTATTTT	TRBD2	TRBJ2-3	once	TRBV5-1
CASSSRDRGYGYTF	TGTGCCAGCTCATCCAGGGACAGGGGCTATGGCTACACCTTC	TRBD1	TRBJ1-2	NA	TRBV18
CASSPGQGALNQPQHF	TGTGCCAGCAGCCCCGGACAGGGGGCCCTCAATCAGCCCCAGCATTTT	TRBD1	TRBJ1-5	NA	TRBV7-9
CSVAGTSGGAGYNEQFF	TGCAGCGTTGCCGGGACTAGCGGGGGGGCGGGGTACAATGAGCAGTTCTTC	TRBD2	TRBJ2-1	NA	TRBV29-1
CASSLVAGGLAGELFF	TGTGCCAGCAGCTTAGTAGCGGGAGGGTTAGCCGGGGAGCTGTTTTTT	TRBD2	TRBJ2-2	few	TRBV7-2
CASSLEGTAIYGYTF	TGTGCCAGCAGTTTAGAGGGGACAGCTATCTATGGCTACACCTTC	TRBD1	TRBJ1-2	few	TRBV12-3/TRBV12-4
CASSPPRRSFTDTQYF	TGTGCCAGCTCACCACCGAGGCGGTCATTCACAGATACGCAGTATTTT	NA	TRBJ2-3	few	TRBV18
CSVTGANYGYTF	TGCAGCGTTACAGGGGCAAACTATGGCTACACCTTC	TRBD1	TRBJ1-2	NA	TRBV29-1
CASSARTGDRLNTEAFF	TGTGCCAGCAGCGCCCGGACAGGGGATCGCCTGAACACTGAAGCTTTCTTT	TRBD1	TRBJ1-1	NA	TRBV7-9
CASSLVSLRAGELFF	TGTGCCAGCAGCTTAGTATCCCTCCGGGCCGGGGAGCTGTTTTTT	NA	TRBJ2-2	few	TRBV7-2
CASSPGLAGWKNYEQYF	TGTGCCAGCAGCCCCGGACTAGCGGGATGGAAAAACTACGAGCAGTACTTC	TRBD2	TRBJ2-7	NA	TRBV5-7
CSATGLLAISYNEQFF	TGCAGTGCTACCGGATTACTAGCGATCTCCTACAATGAGCAGTTCTTC	TRBD2	TRBJ2-1	few	TRBV20-1
CASSLRLAGDILDTQYF	TGTGCCAGCAGCTTACGACTAGCGGGAGATATACTAGATACGCAGTATTTT	TRBD2	TRBJ2-3	many	TRBV7-8
CASGVGGPGNTIYF	TGTGCCAGCGGAGTGGGGGGCCCTGGAAACACCATATATTTT	NA	TRBJ1-3	NA	TRBV2
CASSLGGFLGYTF	TGTGCCAGCAGCTTAGGAGGGTTCCTAGGCTACACCTTC	NA	TRBJ1-2	many	TRBV11-2
CASSLLAGYNEQFF	TGCGCCAGCAGCTTGCTAGCGGGGTACAATGAGCAGTTCTTC	TRBD2	TRBJ2-1	many	TRBV5-1
CASIQTSGRAGAKNIQYF	TGTGCCAGCATCCAGACTAGCGGGAGGGCCGGGGCCAAAAACATTCAGTACTTC	TRBD2	TRBJ2-4	NA	TRBV27
CASSSLGGPTDTQYF	TGTGCCAGCAGTTCTCTGGGGGGCCCCACAGATACGCAGTATTTT	NA	TRBJ2-3	NA	TRBV12-3/TRBV12-4
CASSSWTSGGTDTQYF	TGTGCCAGCAGCTCGTGGACTAGCGGGGGCACAGATACGCAGTATTTT	TRBD2	TRBJ2-3	few	TRBV11-2
CASSPRQFYGYTF	TGTGCCAGCAGTCCCCGACAGTTCTATGGCTACACCTTC	NA	TRBJ1-2	few	TRBV27
CSGGGIMKETQYF	TGCAGTGGGGGGGGGATAATGAAAGAGACCCAGTACTTC	TRBD2	TRBJ2-5	few	TRBV20-1
CASSLAPGGNTQYF	TGTGCCAGCAGCTTGGCGCCGGGGGGGAATACGCAGTATTTT	TRBD2	TRBJ2-3	few	TRBV5-6